This T cell receptor (beta chain) was identified during a study of shared clonotypes between healthy human individuals. As for this clone: What it binds is not known.

The repertoire was sequenced with immunoSEQ multiplex PCR; TCRdb's copy has only in-frame clones and lacks some. The table shows 2 million to 2.5 million clones, with around 95% occurring only once. Study conclusions and caveats: Rarefaction exposed incomplete sorted-subset sequencing despite large depth. Only blood underwent sampling, and tissue repertoires likely differ.

A split of CD4+ cells into CD45RA+ naive and CD45RA-negative memory subsets was performed. The CDR3 length is 16 residues. Germline CDR1 and CDR2: LNHDA and SQIVND (reference sequence). Trimming left V 3 bases short and J 3 bases short, with 18 bases between. The sequence was collected from a man aged 18 to 30 in good health. Sequencing used naive CD4+ T cells sorted from blood. Specified subset: CD45RA+ positively selected. The chain is built from TRBV19 and TRBJ2-7; D remains ambiguous. The CDR3 spells CASSIRSPQGLYEQYF. DNA for the CDR3: TGTGCCAGTAGTATTCGGTCTCCCCAAGGGCTCTACGAGCAGTACTTC.